Listed below are T cell receptor beta chains from one sample, sequenced in a study of blood T cell repertoires in COVID-19. The assay was immunoSEQ multiplex PCR, and TCRdb's table has in-frame clones only and misses some. The repertoire includes tens of thousands of clones, just over 90% of them detected once, and approximately 8.4% sits in the top ten. The sample was peripheral blood. The source of these receptors is a human donor in a cohort sampled during active COVID-19. The CDR3 runs from the conserved cysteine through the conserved F or W. The order of the fields is V gene, J gene, CDR3 protein.

>TRBV7-9|TRBJ1-6
CASSFGMGQRHNSPLHF
>TRBV3-1/TRBV3-2|TRBJ2-7
CASSQDPAGESYEQYF
>TRBV29-1|TRBJ2-1
CSVGGAGQFF
>TRBV13|TRBJ1-4
CASSPGRTNEKLFF
>TRBV7-2|TRBJ1-3
CASRPGTSFSGNTIYF
>TRBV6-2/TRBV6-3|TRBJ2-6
CASSYAGRSSGANVLTF
>TRBV5-6|TRBJ1-2
CASSLDVLYGYTF
>TRBV5-6|TRBJ1-2
CASSTGWTGRANYGYTF
>TRBV4-1|TRBJ1-5
CASSQVRQGLDQPQHF
>TRBV6-1|TRBJ1-5
CASSGDRGQGNQPQHF
>TRBV7-9|TRBJ1-5
CASSPDRDSNQPQHF
>TRBV27|TRBJ1-5
CASSLLQGNQPQHF
>TRBV5-4|TRBJ2-7
CASSLAQGPTYEQYF
>TRBV20-1|TRBJ1-1
CSASGGVGTEAFF
>TRBV28|TRBJ2-7
CASSSRFNFGSPRPRSYEQYF
>TRBV13|TRBJ2-7
CASSLWAGGVNEQYF
>TRBV6-1|TRBJ1-3
CASSEGALGSGNTIYF
>TRBV24-1|TRBJ2-3
CATSDPTGFSTDTQYF
>TRBV7-2|TRBJ2-3
CASSALGAGGGADTQYF
>TRBV13|TRBJ2-7
CASSLGQGRPYF
>TRBV7-9|TRBJ1-1
CASSLSITGSEAFF
>TRBV6-2/TRBV6-3|TRBJ1-4
CASSYKDREKLFF
>TRBV27|TRBJ1-3
CASSLTGGLGGNTIYF
>TRBV30|TRBJ2-1
CAWSKRGAETLMTYNEQFF
>TRBV28|TRBJ2-7
CASMKGGASYEQYF
>TRBV5-4|TRBJ1-1
CASGLWGLNTEAFF
>TRBV28|TRBJ2-5
CASSSGDIPETQYF
>TRBV5-1|TRBJ1-1
CASSPGGTEAFF